This is a list of T cell receptor beta chains from one sample in a study of T cell repertoires in cytomegalovirus infection. TCRdb ran MiXCR on the reads and lists one entry per CDR3 protein. This table holds 300,000 to 400,000 distinct CDR3 sequences, about a sixth found once. Sequenced input: PBMCs. These receptors were obtained from a human donor in good health (CMV status not recorded). Some clones in this sample may be carry-over from other donors' samples. The CDR3 runs from the conserved cysteine through the conserved F or W. Fields, in order: J gene, V gene, D gene, CDR3 protein. D genes are given only for firm matches.

>TRBJ1-2|TRBV7-2|NA
CASSRTTGADDYGYTF
>TRBJ2-2|TRBV7-2|NA
CASSFFFVGVTGELFF
>TRBJ2-1|TRBV12-3/TRBV12-4|NA
CASSPFPGRDNEQFF
>TRBJ2-2|TRBV11-2|NA
CATQTYMGGELFF
>TRBJ2-1|TRBV7-6|NA
CASSPGRGGWDEQFF
>TRBJ1-2|TRBV28|TRBD1
CASSPRGPPGYGYTF
>TRBJ1-5|TRBV7-9|TRBD1
CASSSTGGNQPQHF
>TRBJ2-5|TRBV7-7|NA
CASSTAEGETQYF
>TRBJ2-3|TRBV9|NA
CASSVASFNSDTQYF
>TRBJ1-1|TRBV7-9|NA
CASSSRSNTEAFF
>TRBJ2-4|TRBV27|TRBD2
CASSLRGAKNIQYF
>TRBJ2-7|TRBV28|NA
CASSGMGAKSYEQYF
>TRBJ2-7|TRBV10-3|TRBD2
CAISESNGGFYEQYF
>TRBJ2-5|TRBV6-1|NA
CASSERAATQETQYF
>TRBJ1-1|TRBV19|TRBD1
CASSTPRQGDTEAFF
>TRBJ1-5|TRBV7-9|NA
CASSFSPRQPQHF
>TRBJ2-7|TRBV15|NA
CATSSRGGNSYEQYF
>TRBJ2-2|TRBV12-3/TRBV12-4|NA
CASRITSNTGELFF
>TRBJ1-5|TRBV12-3/TRBV12-4|NA
CASSLEGEWGNQPQHF
>TRBJ2-7|TRBV14|NA
CASSQNLGDLEQYF
>TRBJ1-3|TRBV19|NA
CASRPSSGNTIYF
>TRBJ2-5|TRBV7-2|TRBD2
CASSRGGWEETQYF
>TRBJ2-5|TRBV27|NA
CASSSRIVEGTETQYF
>TRBJ1-4|TRBV7-2|TRBD1
CASSVGTGFGKLFF
>TRBJ1-2|TRBV7-2|NA
CASSSPWGGANGYTF
>TRBJ1-3|TRBV19|NA
CASSMYGSGASGNTIYF
>TRBJ2-5|TRBV5-3|TRBD2
CASSLEGLAGAGETQYF
>TRBJ2-3|TRBV20-1|TRBD1
CSAKQGGTDTQYF
>TRBJ2-3|TRBV7-6|NA
CASSPDSLSTDTQYF
>TRBJ2-5|TRBV7-6|TRBD2
CASSPLRLAAQETQYF
>TRBJ2-7|TRBV6-1|NA
CAARRDTGEQYF
>TRBJ2-1|TRBV18|NA
CASSPGGGPYNEQFF
>TRBJ2-2|TRBV12-3/TRBV12-4|NA
CASRPGPGELFF
>TRBJ2-5|TRBV3-1|NA
CASSQASLGTQYF
>TRBJ1-5|TRBV12-3/TRBV12-4|NA
CASSFSANQPQHF
>TRBJ1-2|TRBV11-2|NA
CASSLGINYGYTF
>TRBJ2-5|TRBV10-3|TRBD1
CAAGTGLQETQYF
>TRBJ1-2|TRBV12-3/TRBV12-4|NA
CASRKTVFYGYTF
>TRBJ2-1|TRBV7-6|NA
CASSPPGYHEQFF
>TRBJ2-1|TRBV7-2|NA
CASSSRGASLGWYNEQFF
>TRBJ2-7|TRBV20-1|NA
CSGRRGYEQYF
>TRBJ2-1|TRBV20-1|TRBD2
CSASGPGLDGRSEQFF
>TRBJ1-2|TRBV12-5|TRBD1
CASGPEQGALISGYTF
>TRBJ1-1|TRBV4-1|NA
CASSQEKVNTEAFF
>TRBJ2-5|TRBV12-3/TRBV12-4|NA
CASSFNQGTQYF
>TRBJ2-5|TRBV4-1|NA
CASSQGSSVSETQYF
>TRBJ1-2|TRBV7-2|NA
CASSLSGMAYGYTF
>TRBJ2-3|TRBV18|NA
CASSPGSGSSTDTQYF
>TRBJ2-3|TRBV2|TRBD1
CASQGQGSTDTQYF
>TRBJ1-1|TRBV7-2|NA
CASKGQMNTEAFF
>TRBJ2-1|TRBV7-2|TRBD1
CASSLVAGTGLDEQFF